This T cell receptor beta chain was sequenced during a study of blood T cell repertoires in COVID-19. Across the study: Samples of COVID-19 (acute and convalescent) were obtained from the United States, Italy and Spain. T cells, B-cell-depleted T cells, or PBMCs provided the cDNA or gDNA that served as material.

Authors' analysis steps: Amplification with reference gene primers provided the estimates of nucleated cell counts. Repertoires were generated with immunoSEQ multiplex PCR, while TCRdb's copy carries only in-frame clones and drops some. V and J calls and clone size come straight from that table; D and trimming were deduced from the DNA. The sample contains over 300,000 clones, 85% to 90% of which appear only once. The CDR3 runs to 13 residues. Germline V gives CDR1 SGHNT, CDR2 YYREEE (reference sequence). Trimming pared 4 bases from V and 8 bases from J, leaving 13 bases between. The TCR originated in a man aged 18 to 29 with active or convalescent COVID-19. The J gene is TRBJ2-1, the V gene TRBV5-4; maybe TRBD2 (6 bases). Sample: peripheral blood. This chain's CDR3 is CASSPDWEDEQFF. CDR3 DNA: TGTGCCAGCAGCCCAGACTGGGAGGATGAGCAGTTCTTC.